The subject of this entry is one T cell receptor beta chain. The data stem from a study of shared T cell receptors in the human thymus. Germline V CDR1 and CDR2: SNHLY, FYNNEI. The CDR3 contains 18 residues. The ends lost 0 bases at V and 8 bases at J; junction bases unmatched: 14. Produced via immunoSEQ multiplex PCR; TCRdb's table is partial and in-frame only. Counted here are some 660,000 clones, around 87% occurring once; the ten biggest clones make up about 0.0094%. In addition, the sample was reused for a study of human thymus T cells. That report adds: Thymus specimens were resections from corrective heart surgery. Thymic and blood repertoires appeared to display a bias in their usage of V and J genes. Reports from related research described highly overlapping thymic repertoires among unrelated individuals.

This TCR came from a boy under three years old with a congenital heart defect. This chain connects TRBV2 to TRBJ2-2; TRBD1 matches at 8 bases. The material sequenced was thymocytes. CDR3 loop: CASSEALQIRDRIGELFF. The CDR3 DNA reads TGTGCCAGCAGTGAAGCGCTCCAGATAAGGGACAGGATTGGGGAGCTGTTTTTT.